The entry below describes one T cell receptor beta chain. The antigen it recognizes is unknown. Base qualities were left out, and no much larger clone turns up one base away. The entry originates in a study of T-cell memory formation after mild COVID-19 listed by TCRdb under 2021. Study-level background: Most TCR sequence clusters were specific to one of the two donors. In a couple of donors, T-cell clones that expanded and contracted after mild COVID-19 were tracked by sequencing TCRalpha and TCRbeta repertoires over time. Two young, previously healthy adult volunteers, one female and one male, were included in the cohort.

Ficoll-Paque density gradient centrifugation was the method used to isolate PBMCs. Sequencing instrument: Illumina NovaSeq 6000. Using 5'RACE with constant-segment primers, TCRalpha and TCRbeta cDNA libraries were constructed, with sample barcodes and unique molecular identifiers added in the process. RNA was extracted from every sample with Trizol reagent. The libraries were amplified in two PCR steps, and the second step added a second sample barcode and Illumina TruSeq adapters. Sequencing of the libraries was done on an Illumina NovaSeq, producing 2 x 150 bp paired-end reads. As for the authors' bioinformatics: Demultiplexing of reads and collapsing into UMI-guided consensus sequences were performed with migec v1.2.7. Using mixcr v2.1.11, the UMI consensuses were aligned to TRA and TRB V and J templates and assembled into clonotypes. Expanded or contracted clonotypes were those called significant by both edgeR and NoisET, with noise models trained on biological replicates. For edgeR calls, a false discovery rate-adjusted p below 0.01 and a log2 fold-change threshold of 1 were applied. PCA with hierarchical clustering of max-normalized trajectories of the 1000 most abundant clonotypes was used as exploratory dynamics analysis. The CD4 or CD8 phenotype of responding clones was assigned using the separately sequenced CD4+ and CD8+ repertoires. Using fastp at Q25 and MiXCR, TCRdb reprocessed the public reads and kept productive beta chains. One record per CDR3 amino acid sequence lists the most common genes and DNA. TCRdb's processing, not the authors' own work, is the source of the V and J calls. Across this sample there are about 560,000 distinct CDR3 sequences, with roughly 17% seen only once. The top ten clonotypes cover about 12% of the sample.

The V end gives up 6 bases and the J end 1 base, leaving 10 bases in the junction not matched to a gene. The CDR3 goes from the cysteine to the phenylalanine over 16 residues. Solely the CDR3 DNA is kept, with 48 bases framed from the first base. Paper-wide results and their limitations: Clones contracting from day 15 to 85 had balanced CD4/CD8 phenotypes, while a second wave expanding from day 15 to 37 was biased towards CD4+. Contracting CD4+ clones turned up mainly in the CM and EM memory subsets, whereas EMRA was where CD8+ clones were enriched. The detection of some responding clones in pre-infection memory suggests that pre-existing cross-reactive memory T cells joined the SARS-CoV-2 response. Only a couple of mild cases were covered in the study, and larger cohorts including severe cases with pre-infection samples were considered necessary. SARS-CoV-2 specificity was not confirmed for the second-wave clones peaking on day 37.

This chain joins TRBV12-3 or TRBV12-4 to TRBJ1-2; TRBD1 aligns with 8 central bases. This sequence originates from an adult woman who had mild COVID-19 (a few samples of this study predate the infection). The sample titles of this study are shuffled in the database, so cell type and time point are left out; the donor was told from shared clones. Sequencing input: PBMCs or a T cell subset sorted from them (not recorded which). CDR3 protein: CASSPGQGTFNYGYTF. The DNA reads as follows: TGTGCCAGCAGCCCCGGACAGGGCACTTTTAACTATGGCTACACCTTC.